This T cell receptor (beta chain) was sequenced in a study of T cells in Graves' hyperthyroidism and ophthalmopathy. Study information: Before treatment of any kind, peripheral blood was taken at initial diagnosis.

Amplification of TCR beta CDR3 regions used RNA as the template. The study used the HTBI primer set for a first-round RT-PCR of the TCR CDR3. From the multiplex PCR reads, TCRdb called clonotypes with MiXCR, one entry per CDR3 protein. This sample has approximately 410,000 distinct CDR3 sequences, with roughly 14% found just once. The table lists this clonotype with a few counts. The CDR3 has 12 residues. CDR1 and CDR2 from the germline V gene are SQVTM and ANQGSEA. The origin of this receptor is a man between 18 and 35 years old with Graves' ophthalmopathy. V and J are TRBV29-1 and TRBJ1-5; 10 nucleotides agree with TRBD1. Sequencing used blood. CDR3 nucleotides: TGCAACGTAGGACAGGGGGTACAGCCCCAGCATTTT. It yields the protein CNVGQGVQPQHF.